This T cell receptor (beta chain) was recovered during a study of T-cell memory formation after mild COVID-19. Note on this clonotype: What it binds is not known.

Study conclusions and caveats: Clones that contracted clustered mainly in CM and EM if CD4+ and in EMRA if CD8+.

TCRdb itself ran the 5' RACE reads through MiXCR, one entry per CDR3 protein. Counted here are 380,000 or so distinct CDR3 sequences, over 13% occurring once; the ten biggest clones make up 22%. There are 11 residues in the CDR3. Germline loops: CDR1 SGHTA, CDR2 FQGTGA. Trimming removed 5 bases from V and 7 bases from J, with 6 bases in between. Sequenced sample: PBMCs or a T cell subset sorted from them (not recorded which). The receptor comes from a man aged 18 to 29 who had mild COVID-19 (a few samples of this study predate the infection). Cell type and time point are not known. The gene calls are TRBV7-3 and TRBJ2-1; the D is unclear. The DNA of the CDR3 is TGTGCCAGCAGCGCGTCTAATGAGCAGTTCTTC. Its translation: CASSASNEQFF.